This T cell receptor (beta chain) derives from a study of OX40 agonist ivuxolimab in advanced cancers. Germline loops: CDR1 SNHLY, CDR2 FYNNEI. Trimming cost V 4 bases and J 0 bases, with 9 bases left between them. The CDR3 covers 14 residues. TCRdb keeps only in-frame clones here, not all; method: immunoSEQ multiplex PCR. The sample yields about 99,000 clones, approximately 93% seen once. The sample was CD4+ or CD8+ T cells sorted from blood, taken in a trial of the OX40 agonist ivuxolimab. The chain links TRBV2 to TRBJ1-1, with TRBD1 as a possible D gene (5 bases). The origin of this receptor is an adult with an advanced solid tumor such as melanoma, head and neck, liver or kidney cancer. The CDR3 DNA sequence: TGTGCCAGCAGTGTTGAACAGGTGAACACTGAAGCTTTCTTT. As protein: CASSVEQVNTEAFF.